This entry concerns a single T cell receptor (beta chain). The record originates from a study of T cells in Graves' hyperthyroidism and ophthalmopathy. Per the germline V gene, CDR1 is MNHNS and CDR2 is SASEGT. This CDR3 has 14 amino acids. V dropped 4 bases and J dropped 0 bases, with 6 bases sitting between them. Amplification targeted TCR beta CDR3 regions from RNA transcripts. TCR CDR3 underwent first-round RT-PCR with the HTBI primer set. TCRdb analysed the multiplex PCR reads with MiXCR anew, one entry per CDR3 protein. The repertoire holds hundreds of thousands of distinct CDR3 sequences, with about an eighth as singletons.

The specimen sequenced was blood. The source is a man aged 50 to 59 with Graves' ophthalmopathy. V gene TRBV6-1 combines with J gene TRBJ2-2; D ambiguous. The CDR3 DNA reads TGTGCCAGCAGTGTGATAGCGAACACCGGGGAGCTGTTTTTT. Its protein is CASSVIANTGELFF.